The present entry profiles one T cell receptor beta chain with its context. Its matching antigen is unknown. The V end was cut by 5 bases, the J end by 0 bases, with 17 bases between. The germline CDR1 and CDR2 sequences are MNHEY and SMNVEV (reference sequence). This CDR3 is 17 amino acids long. This PCR relied on a set of 60 Vbeta primers and 13 Jbeta primers. Assay used: immunoSEQ multiplex PCR; TCRdb lists only in-frame clones, some missing. This table has about 150,000 clones, roughly three quarters appearing once. The data originate from a study of cytomegalovirus exposure and HLA in healthy donors. At the level of the study: HLA-typed donors contributed some 85 million unique TCRs, which were held in an early data release. The study, taken as a whole, reports: The authors later linked a missense DCLRE1C variant to TCR beta V- and J-gene trimming. Despite most TCR sequences being rare, some public TCRs occurred in many donors.

The genes are TRBV27 and TRBJ1-5; tentatively, D is TRBD1 (6 bases). This TCR was sampled from a man aged 30-40 years in good health and CMV-seropositive. Sample: PBMCs. The CDR3 nucleotides are TGTGCCAGCAGTGAATTACAGGGTTCCCCTAGCAATCAGCCCCAGCATTTT. Protein: CASSELQGSPSNQPQHF.